The clone carrying this TCR beta chain was recorded a few times. The antigen is undetermined. The data were obtained in a study of identical twins. Study outcomes and limitations: Twins showed weaker excess sharing in their beta out-of-frame sequences.

Trimming cost V 7 bases and J 0 bases, with 15 bases left between them. The germline CDR1 and CDR2 sequences are MDHEN and SYDVKM. This CDR3 is built from 15 residues. TCRdb itself ran the 5' RACE reads through MiXCR, one entry per CDR3 protein. The sample lists about 480,000 distinct CDR3 sequences, 13% to 15% occurring once. These data were likewise used in another study, on yellow fever vaccine responses in identical twins. That paper adds: Twins showed a vaccine T cell response that reportedly seemed partly convergent, partly personalized.

V and J are TRBV28 and TRBJ1-2; D might be TRBD1 (5 bases). The sequenced material came from CD4+ T cells sorted from blood. The origin of this receptor is a woman in her late teens or twenties in good health. The CDR3 bases are TGTGCCAGCATAAGGGGAGGGAGGACTAACTATGGCTACACCTTC. It encodes CASIRGGRTNYGYTF.